Listed below are T cell receptor beta chains from one sample, sequenced in a study of neoadjuvant nivolumab and ipilimumab in lung cancer. Assay: immunoSEQ multiplex PCR; the TCRdb copy retains only in-frame clones and omits some. The sample carries some 25,000 clones, approximately 78% recorded once. Sequenced material: tumor tissue, taken after neoadjuvant nivolumab, alone or with ipilimumab, at or shortly before surgery. The receptor set was obtained from an adult with non-small cell lung cancer. CDR3s include the opening cysteine and the closing phenylalanine or tryptophan. A D gene is named only where the DNA matches it firmly. Clone size appears in some rows only: once, few, many, or a class for an expanded clone.

clone_size,v_call,d_call,j_call,cdr3_length,cdr3_nt,cdr3_aa
-,TRBV27,TRBD2,TRBJ2-1,15,TGTGCCAGCAGCCCTCGGAATATTGCAGCGGGAGTGTTGTTCTTC,CASSPRNIAAGVLFF
-,TRBV5-1,-,TRBJ2-7,15,TGCGCCAGCAGCTTGGTGTCAGGGGTCGACTACGAGCAGTACTTC,CASSLVSGVDYEQYF
-,TRBV5-4,-,TRBJ1-2,14,TGTGCCAGCAGCTTTGGGGGGGCTAACTATGGCTACACCTTC,CASSFGGANYGYTF
few,TRBV7-2,TRBD2,TRBJ2-1,17,TGTGCCAGCAGCTTAGTTTTAGCGGGAGGCCCTAGCCATGAGCAGTTCTTC,CASSLVLAGGPSHEQFF
-,TRBV18,-,TRBJ1-3,17,TGTGCCAGCTCACCAACGTCCCCGGGGGGCACTGGAAACACCATATATTTT,CASSPTSPGGTGNTIYF
-,TRBV27,-,TRBJ2-1,14,TGTGCCAGCAGCCCGGGAGCCCCTTACAATGAGCAGTTCTTC,CASSPGAPYNEQFF
-,TRBV13,-,TRBJ1-2,15,TGTGCCAGCAGCCCCCGACAGACGATTAACTATGGCTACACCTTC,CASSPRQTINYGYTF
once,TRBV11-3,TRBD2,TRBJ2-5,15,TGTGCCAGCAGCCCTCGACTAGCGGGGGAAGAGACCCAGTACTTC,CASSPRLAGEETQYF
-,TRBV7-8,TRBD1,TRBJ2-1,14,TGTGCCACGAAGGAGGGGACAGGGGGCGATGAGCAGTTCTTC,CATKEGTGGDEQFF
-,TRBV6-5,-,TRBJ2-7,11,TGTGCCAGCACCTTCGGGCACGAGCAGTACTTC,CASTFGHEQYF
-,TRBV11-2,TRBD2,TRBJ2-2,16,TGTGCCAGCAGCCCTATAGCGGGAGGGTTCACCGGGGAGCTGTTTTTT,CASSPIAGGFTGELFF
-,TRBV2,TRBD2,TRBJ2-7,16,TGTGCCAGCAGACCCATCGCGGGAGGGCGCTCCTACGAGCAGTACTTC,CASRPIAGGRSYEQYF
-,TRBV29-1,TRBD1,TRBJ2-2,14,TGCAGCGCCGGGACAGGGGGTAACACCGGGGAGCTGTTTTTT,CSAGTGGNTGELFF
-,TRBV5-1,TRBD2,TRBJ2-5,14,TGCGCCAGCAGAAGAGCGGGAGGGGGAGAGACCCAGTACTTC,CASRRAGGGETQYF
-,TRBV4-1,TRBD2,TRBJ2-7,16,TGCGCCAGCAGCCAGGGCGCGGGAGGGCCAACAAACGAGCAGTACTTC,CASSQGAGGPTNEQYF
-,TRBV5-6,TRBD1,TRBJ2-5,15,TGTGCCAGCAGCCGGGACAGGGGGCGGTGGGAGACCCAGTACTTC,CASSRDRGRWETQYF
-,TRBV7-6,-,TRBJ2-2,16,TGTGCCAGCAGCTTACTGGCGGGGACGAACACCGGGGAGCTGTTTTTT,CASSLLAGTNTGELFF
-,TRBV6-1,-,TRBJ2-7,14,TGTGCCAGCAGTGAAATGAGTTCCTCCTACGAGCAGTACTTC,CASSEMSSSYEQYF
-,TRBV4-2,TRBD2,TRBJ2-7,15,TGTGCCAGCAGCCAAGGGTCTAGCGGAGCCTACGAGCAGTACTTC,CASSQGSSGAYEQYF
-,TRBV7-6,-,TRBJ1-2,15,TGTGCCAGCAGCTCCACAGCCGCACCTAACTATGGCTACACCTTC,CASSSTAAPNYGYTF
-,TRBV7-8,-,TRBJ1-5,15,TGTGCCAGCAGCTTCCTCTCCGGGAACAATCAGCCCCAGCATTTT,CASSFLSGNNQPQHF
once,TRBV5-1,-,TRBJ2-6,16,TGCGCCAGCAGCTTGGAGTGGGCCCGGGGGGCCAACGTCCTGACTTTC,CASSLEWARGANVLTF
-,TRBV5-1,TRBD2,TRBJ2-3,15,TGCGCCAGCAGCTTGGGGCTAGCGGGGACAGATACGCAGTATTTT,CASSLGLAGTDTQYF
-,TRBV30,TRBD1,TRBJ1-5,15,TGTGCCTGGAGTGTAAAATCCTTAGGGGGCCAGCCCCAGCATTTT,CAWSVKSLGGQPQHF
-,TRBV4-1,-,TRBJ2-1,15,TGCGCCAGCAGCCAAGATTTACTCTCCTACAATGAGCAGTTCTTC,CASSQDLLSYNEQFF
-,TRBV25-1,-,TRBJ1-4,12,TGTGCCAGCAGTCTAAGTGGTGGGAACATCCTTTTT,CASSLSGGNILF
-,TRBV30,-,TRBJ1-1,13,TGTGCCTGGAGAAATAGGGTGAACACTGAAGCTTTCTTT,CAWRNRVNTEAFF
-,TRBV6-6,-,TRBJ1-4,15,TGTGCCAGCAGTTCGAGGGGGACGGCTAATGAAAAACTGTTTTTT,CASSSRGTANEKLFF
-,TRBV11-3,TRBD1,TRBJ2-1,17,TGTGCCAGCAGCGTGGGACAGGGGGCGAACTCTTACAATGAGCAGTTCTTC,CASSVGQGANSYNEQFF
-,TRBV19,-,TRBJ1-2,15,TGTGCCAGTAGTATGGCAGGAGGAAACATCTATGGCTACACCTTC,CASSMAGGNIYGYTF
-,TRBV7-9,-,TRBJ2-1,12,TGTGCCAGCAGCTTAACGATAGGTGAGCAGTTCTTC,CASSLTIGEQFF
-,TRBV30,-,TRBJ2-5,15,TGTGCCTGGGGAGCACGGCGACAGCTTCAAGAGACCCAGTACTTC,CAWGARRQLQETQYF
once,TRBV5-7,-,TRBJ1-4,14,TGTGCCAACCAGCGTGAGGGGTGTTGTGAAAAACTGTTTTTT,CANQREGCCEKLFF